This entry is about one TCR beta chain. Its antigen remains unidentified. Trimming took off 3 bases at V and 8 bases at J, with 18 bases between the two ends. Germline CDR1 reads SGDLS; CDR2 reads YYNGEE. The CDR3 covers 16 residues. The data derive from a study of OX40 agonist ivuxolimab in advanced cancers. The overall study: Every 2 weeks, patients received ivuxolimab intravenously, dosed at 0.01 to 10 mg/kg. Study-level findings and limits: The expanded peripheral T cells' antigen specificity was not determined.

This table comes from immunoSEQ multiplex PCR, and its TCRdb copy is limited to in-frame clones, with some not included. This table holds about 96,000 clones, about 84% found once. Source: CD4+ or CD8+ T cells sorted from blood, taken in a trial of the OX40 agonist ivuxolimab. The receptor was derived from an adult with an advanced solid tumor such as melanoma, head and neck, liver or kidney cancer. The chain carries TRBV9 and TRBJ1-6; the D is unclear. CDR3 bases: TGTGCCAGCAGCGAAGTCAGCGCCCCTGCTGATTCACCCCTCCACTTT. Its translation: CASSEVSAPADSPLHF.